The TCR beta chain under discussion was sequenced for a study of T cells in Graves' hyperthyroidism and ophthalmopathy. Study summary: Peripheral blood was collected at initial diagnosis, before any treatment. Broader study findings: Blood held most thyroid clonotypes expanded above 0.001 frequency.

Note on this clonotype: Its antigen is still unknown. A much larger clone lies one base from this, so it may be a read error.

The diagnoses drew upon clinical symptoms, serum thyroxine and TRAb, thyroid ultrasound and orbital computed tomography. PBMCs were collected from an approximately 9 ml volume of fresh peripheral blood. The TCR beta CDR3 regions underwent amplification using RNA transcripts as the source. HTBI primers were employed in a first-round RT-PCR of the TCR CDR3. A single record per CDR3 protein comes from TCRdb applying MiXCR to the multiplex PCR reads. The table has more than 650,000 distinct CDR3 sequences, roughly 15% seen once; the top ten hold more than 8.5%. The V gene's germline CDR1 is SQVTM and CDR2 ANQGSEA. The V and J ends lost 6 bases and 8 bases respectively, with 20 bases between them. There are 14 residues in the CDR3.

Input material: blood. This clonotype was sampled from a woman aged 18-29 years with Graves' hyperthyroidism. The chain uses TRBV29-1 and TRBJ2-1; D might be TRBD2 (5 bases). In nucleotides, the CDR3 is TGCAGCGTCCGAGGCACATTACTAGTGCATGAGCAGTTCTTC. Residues: CSVRGTLLVHEQFF.